This T cell receptor (beta chain) was profiled in a study of CD8+ T cells in alopecia areata. Findings and caveats of the study: Sequencing of scalp samples also captures resident alphabeta T cells of normal skin.

Treatment specified: oral pan-JAK inhibitor, 5-10 mg twice daily. Samples from alopecia areata patients were lesional scalp punch biopsies and peripheral blood. Sorting of PBMCs yielded the CD4+ and CD8+ T cells. Note on this clone: The antigen remains undetermined.

Sequencing relied on a cDNA template that was reverse transcribed from extracted RNA. The method was immunoSEQ multiplex PCR; TCRdb's version includes in-frame clones alone and lacks a portion of them. The sample lists roughly 100,000 clones, just over 85% occurring once. V was clipped by 7 bases and J by 7 bases; unmatched bases: 9. The CDR3 length is 14 residues. In germline, CDR1 is SQVTM, CDR2 ANQGSEA. V and J are TRBV29-1 and TRBJ2-1, with 11 bases aligning to TRBD1. The receptor's source is a human donor with alopecia areata. Sequences were derived from CD8+ T cells sorted from blood, sampled at roughly week 30, from a patient treated with tofacitinib. The chain's CDR3 is CSAGTGGGSNEQFF. CDR3 DNA: TGCAGCGCGGGGACAGGGGGGGGCTCGAATGAGCAGTTCTTC.